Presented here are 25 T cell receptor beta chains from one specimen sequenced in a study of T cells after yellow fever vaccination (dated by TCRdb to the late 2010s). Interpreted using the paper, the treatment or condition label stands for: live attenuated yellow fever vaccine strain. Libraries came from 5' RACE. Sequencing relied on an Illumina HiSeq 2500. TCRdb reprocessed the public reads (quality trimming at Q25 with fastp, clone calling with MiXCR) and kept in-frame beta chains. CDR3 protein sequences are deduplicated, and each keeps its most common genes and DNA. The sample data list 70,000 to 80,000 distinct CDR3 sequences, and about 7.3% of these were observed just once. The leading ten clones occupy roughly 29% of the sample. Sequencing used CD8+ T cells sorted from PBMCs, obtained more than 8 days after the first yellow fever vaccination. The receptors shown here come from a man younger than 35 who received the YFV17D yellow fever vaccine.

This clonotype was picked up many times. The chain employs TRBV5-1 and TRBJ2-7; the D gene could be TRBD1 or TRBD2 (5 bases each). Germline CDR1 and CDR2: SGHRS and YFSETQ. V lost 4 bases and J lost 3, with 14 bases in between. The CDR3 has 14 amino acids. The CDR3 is CASSIGTGDYEQYV. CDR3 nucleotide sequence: TGCGCCAGCAGCATTGGGACGGGCGACTACGAGCAGTACGTC.

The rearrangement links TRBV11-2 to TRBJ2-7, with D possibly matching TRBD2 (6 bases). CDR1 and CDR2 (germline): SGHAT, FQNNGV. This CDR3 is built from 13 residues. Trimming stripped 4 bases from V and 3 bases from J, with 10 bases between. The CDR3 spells CASSSVGGYEQYF. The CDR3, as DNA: TGTGCCAGCAGCTCGGTGGGGGGCTACGAGCAGTACTTC.

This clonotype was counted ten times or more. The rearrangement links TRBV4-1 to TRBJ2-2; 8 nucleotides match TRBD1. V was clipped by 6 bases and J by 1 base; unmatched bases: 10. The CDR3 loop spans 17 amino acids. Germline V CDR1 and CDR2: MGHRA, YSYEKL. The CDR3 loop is CASSRHPQGGNTGELFF. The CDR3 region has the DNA TGCGCCAGCAGTCGCCACCCACAGGGGGGGAACACCGGGGAGCTGTTTTTT.

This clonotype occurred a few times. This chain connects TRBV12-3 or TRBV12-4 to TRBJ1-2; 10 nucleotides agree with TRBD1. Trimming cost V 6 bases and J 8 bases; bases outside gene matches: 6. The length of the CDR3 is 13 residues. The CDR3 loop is CASSPGQGRGYTF. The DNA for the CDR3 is TGTGCCAGCAGCCCGGGACAGGGGAGGGGCTACACCTTC.

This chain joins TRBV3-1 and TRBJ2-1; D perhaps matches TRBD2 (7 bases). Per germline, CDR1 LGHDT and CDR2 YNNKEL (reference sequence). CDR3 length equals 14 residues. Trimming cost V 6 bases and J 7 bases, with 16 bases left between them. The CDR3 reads CASRGGGPQNEQFF. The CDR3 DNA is TGTGCCAGCAGGGGGGGGGGGCCCCAGAATGAGCAGTTCTTC.

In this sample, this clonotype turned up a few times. CDR3: CASSPTGTANTGELFF. The CDR3 DNA is TGTGCCAGCAGCCCCACCGGGACAGCGAACACCGGGGAGCTGTTTTTT. The chain joins TRBV7-9 to TRBJ2-2, with 7 bases fitting TRBD1. V trimming: 5 bases; J trimming: 0 bases; junction bases outside the gene matches: 6. The germline V gene has CDR1 SEHNR and CDR2 FQNEAQ (reference sequence). This CDR3 is built from 16 residues.

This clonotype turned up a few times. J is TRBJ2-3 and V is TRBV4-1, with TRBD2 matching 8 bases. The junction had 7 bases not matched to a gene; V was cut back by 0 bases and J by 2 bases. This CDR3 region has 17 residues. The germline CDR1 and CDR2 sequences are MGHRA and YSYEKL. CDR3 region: CASSQDETGGITDTQYF. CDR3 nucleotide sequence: TGCGCCAGCAGCCAAGATGAGACGGGGGGGATCACAGATACGCAGTATTTT.

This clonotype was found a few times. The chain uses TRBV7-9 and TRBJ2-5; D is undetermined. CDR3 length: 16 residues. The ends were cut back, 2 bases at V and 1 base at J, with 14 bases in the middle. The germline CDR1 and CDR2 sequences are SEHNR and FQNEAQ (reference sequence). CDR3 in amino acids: CASSLLAGYFQETQYF. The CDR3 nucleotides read TGTGCCAGCAGCTTATTGGCAGGCTACTTCCAAGAGACCCAGTACTTC.

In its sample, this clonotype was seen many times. CDR3 in amino acids: CSAKQLSGNTIYF. The CDR3 DNA is TGCAGTGCCAAACAACTTTCTGGAAACACCATATATTTT. This rearrangement joins TRBV20-1 to TRBJ1-3; D unclear. The CDR3 is 13 amino acids. V lost 6 bases and J 1 base, leaving 10 bases between the germline ends. Germline CDR1 and CDR2: DFQATT and SNEGSKA (reference sequence).

CDR3 in DNA: TGTGCCAGCAGCAGAACCGGGCCCCGGGGTCGGTCACCCCTCCACTTT. Translating it yields CASSRTGPRGRSPLHF. The chain recombines TRBV5-5 with TRBJ1-6; D is ambiguous. CDR3 length: 16 amino acids. V was shortened by 4 bases and J by 10 bases, with 21 bases between the two germline ends. Germline CDR1 is SGHKS and CDR2 is YYEKEE (reference sequence).

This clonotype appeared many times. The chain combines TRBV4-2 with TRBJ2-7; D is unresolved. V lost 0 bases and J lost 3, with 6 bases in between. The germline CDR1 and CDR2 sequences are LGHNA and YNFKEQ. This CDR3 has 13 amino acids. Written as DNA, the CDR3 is TGTGCCAGCAGCCAAGAACGGAACTACGAGCAGTACGTC. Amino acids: CASSQERNYEQYV.

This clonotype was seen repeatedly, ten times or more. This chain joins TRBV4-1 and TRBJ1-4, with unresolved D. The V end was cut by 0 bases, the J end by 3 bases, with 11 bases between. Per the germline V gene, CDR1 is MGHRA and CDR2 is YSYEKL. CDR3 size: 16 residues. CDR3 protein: CASSQESRGPNEKLFF. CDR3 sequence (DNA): TGCGCCAGCAGCCAAGAATCGCGAGGACCTAATGAAAAACTGTTTTTT.

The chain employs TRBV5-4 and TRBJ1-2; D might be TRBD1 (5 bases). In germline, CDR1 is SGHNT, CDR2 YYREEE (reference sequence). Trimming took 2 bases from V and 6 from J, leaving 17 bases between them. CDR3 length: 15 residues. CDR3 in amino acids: CASSFHRDLKDGYTF. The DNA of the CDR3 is TGTGCCAGCAGCTTCCACCGGGACCTTAAGGATGGCTACACCTTC.

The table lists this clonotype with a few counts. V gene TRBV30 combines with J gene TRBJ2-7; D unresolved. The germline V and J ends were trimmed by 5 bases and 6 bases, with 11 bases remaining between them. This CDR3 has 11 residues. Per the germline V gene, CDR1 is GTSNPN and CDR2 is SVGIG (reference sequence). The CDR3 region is CAWGPGGEQYF. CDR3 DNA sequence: TGTGCCTGGGGTCCAGGTGGCGAGCAGTACTTC.

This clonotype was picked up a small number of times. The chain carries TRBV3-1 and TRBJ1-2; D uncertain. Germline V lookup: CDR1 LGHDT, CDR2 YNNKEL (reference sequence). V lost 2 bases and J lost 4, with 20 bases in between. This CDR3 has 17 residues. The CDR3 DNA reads TGTGCCAGCAGCCAAAATTTGGGCCGCCCAGGAAGCTATGGCTACACCTTC. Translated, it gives CASSQNLGRPGSYGYTF.

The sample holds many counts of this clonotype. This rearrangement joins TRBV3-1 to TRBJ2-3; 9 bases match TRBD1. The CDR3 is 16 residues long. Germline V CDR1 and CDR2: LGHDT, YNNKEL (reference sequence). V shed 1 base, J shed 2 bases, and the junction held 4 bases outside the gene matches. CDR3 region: CASSQGRQGVTDTQYF. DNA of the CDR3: TGTGCCAGCAGCCAAGGTCGACAGGGGGTCACAGATACGCAGTATTTT.

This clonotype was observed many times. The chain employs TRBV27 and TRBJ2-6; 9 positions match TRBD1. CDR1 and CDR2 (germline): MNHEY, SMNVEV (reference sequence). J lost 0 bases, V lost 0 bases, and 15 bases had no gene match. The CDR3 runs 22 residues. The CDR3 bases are TGTGCCAGCAGTTTATCCGTGGGACAGGGTGGGTTAGTTAACTCTGGGGCCAACGTCCTGACTTTC. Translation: CASSLSVGQGGLVNSGANVLTF.

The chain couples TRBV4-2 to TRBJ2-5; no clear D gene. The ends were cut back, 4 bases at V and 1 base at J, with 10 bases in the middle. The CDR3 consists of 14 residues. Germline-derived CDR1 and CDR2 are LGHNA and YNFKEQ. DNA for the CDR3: TGTGCCAGCAGCCCTGGGCTCCTCCAAGAGACCCAGTACTTC. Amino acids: CASSPGLLQETQYF.

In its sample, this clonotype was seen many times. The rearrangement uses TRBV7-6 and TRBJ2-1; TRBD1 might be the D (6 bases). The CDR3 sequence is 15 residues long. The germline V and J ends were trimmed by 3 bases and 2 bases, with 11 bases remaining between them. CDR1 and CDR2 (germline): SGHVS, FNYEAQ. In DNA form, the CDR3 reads TGTGCCAGCAGCTTTCGACAGGTGCCCTACAATGAGCAGTTCTTC. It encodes CASSFRQVPYNEQFF.

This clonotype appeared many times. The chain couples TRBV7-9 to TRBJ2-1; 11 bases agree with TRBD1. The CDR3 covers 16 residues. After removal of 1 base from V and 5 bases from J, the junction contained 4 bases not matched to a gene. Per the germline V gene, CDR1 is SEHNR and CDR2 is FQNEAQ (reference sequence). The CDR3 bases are TGTGCCAGCAGCTTAGTGTGGACAGGGGGCCACAATGAGCAGTTCTTC. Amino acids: CASSLVWTGGHNEQFF. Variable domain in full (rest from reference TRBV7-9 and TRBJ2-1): DTGVSQNPRHKITKRGQNVTFRCDPISEHNRLYWYRQTLGQGPEFLTYFQNEAQLEKSRLLSDRFSAERPKGSFSTLEIQRTEQGDSAMYLCASSLVWTGGHNEQFFGPGTRLTVL.

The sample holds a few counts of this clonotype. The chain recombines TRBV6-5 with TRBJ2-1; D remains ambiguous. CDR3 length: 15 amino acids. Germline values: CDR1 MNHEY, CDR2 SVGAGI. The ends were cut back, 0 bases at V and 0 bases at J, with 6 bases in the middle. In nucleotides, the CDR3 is TGTGCCAGCAGTTACTCTGACCCCTCCTACAATGAGCAGTTCTTC. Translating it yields CASSYSDPSYNEQFF.

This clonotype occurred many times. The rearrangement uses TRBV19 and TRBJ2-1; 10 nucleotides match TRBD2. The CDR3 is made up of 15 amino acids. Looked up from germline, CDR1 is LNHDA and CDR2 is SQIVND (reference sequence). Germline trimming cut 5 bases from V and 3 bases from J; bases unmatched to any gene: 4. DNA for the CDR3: TGTGCCAGTAGTTTGAGCGGGGGGGACTACAATGAGCAGTTCTTC. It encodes CASSLSGGDYNEQFF.

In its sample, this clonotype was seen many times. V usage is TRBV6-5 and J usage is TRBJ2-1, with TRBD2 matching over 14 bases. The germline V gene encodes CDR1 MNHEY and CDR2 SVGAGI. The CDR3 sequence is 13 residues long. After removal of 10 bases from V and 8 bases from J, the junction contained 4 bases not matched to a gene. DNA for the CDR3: TGTGCCATCGGGACTAGCGGGGGCTATGAGCAGTTCTTC. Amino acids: CAIGTSGGYEQFF.

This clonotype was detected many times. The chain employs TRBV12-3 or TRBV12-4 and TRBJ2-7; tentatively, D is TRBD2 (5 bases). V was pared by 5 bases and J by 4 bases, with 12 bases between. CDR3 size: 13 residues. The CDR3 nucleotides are TGTGCCAGCAGTCCCCCTCCGGGATACGAGCAGTACTTC. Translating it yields CASSPPPGYEQYF.

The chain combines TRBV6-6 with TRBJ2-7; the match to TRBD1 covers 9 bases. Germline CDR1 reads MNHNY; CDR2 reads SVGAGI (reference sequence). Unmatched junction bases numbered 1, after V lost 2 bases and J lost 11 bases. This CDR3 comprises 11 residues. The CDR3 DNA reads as TGTGCCAGCAGTTACGGGACAGGGAAGTACGTC. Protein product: CASSYGTGKYV.